This T cell receptor beta chain was sequenced during a study of blood T cell repertoires in COVID-19. The J segment lost 4 bases and the V segment lost 1 base, leaving 2 bases of the junction unmatched. The germline CDR1 and CDR2 sequences are GTSNPN and SVGIG (reference sequence). This CDR3 comprises 13 residues. Seattle patients were enrolled while actively infected and followed longitudinally. This clone was seen a single time. Profiling relied on immunoSEQ multiplex PCR, and the TCRdb table lists in-frame clones only, not all of them. This sample has under 250,000 clones, with 70% to 90% found just once.

V usage is TRBV30 and J usage is TRBJ2-5; 8 bases map to TRBD1. The clonotype comes from a middle-aged man with COVID-19, enrolled during active disease. Source material: peripheral blood. The chain's CDR3 is CAWSGQGPETQYF. The CDR3 DNA reads as TGTGCCTGGAGTGGACAGGGGCCAGAGACCCAGTACTTC. The entire variable domain, with the rest obtained from reference TRBV30 and TRBJ2-5, is as follows: SQTIHQWPATLVQPVGSPLSLECTVEGTSNPNLYWYRQAAGRGLQLLFYSVGIGQISSEVPQNLSASRPQDRQFILSSKKLLLSDSGFYLCAWSGQGPETQYFGPGTRLLVL.